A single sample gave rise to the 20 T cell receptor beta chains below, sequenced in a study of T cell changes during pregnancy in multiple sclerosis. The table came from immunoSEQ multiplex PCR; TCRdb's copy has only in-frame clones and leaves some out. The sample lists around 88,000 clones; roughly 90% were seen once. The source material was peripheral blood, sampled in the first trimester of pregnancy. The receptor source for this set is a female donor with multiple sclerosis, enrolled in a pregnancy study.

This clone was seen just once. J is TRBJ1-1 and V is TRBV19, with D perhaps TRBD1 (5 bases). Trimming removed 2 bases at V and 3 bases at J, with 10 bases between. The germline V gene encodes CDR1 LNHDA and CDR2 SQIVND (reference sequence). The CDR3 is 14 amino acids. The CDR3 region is CASSITTGYTEAFF. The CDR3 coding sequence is TGTGCCAGTAGTATAACCACAGGCTACACTGAAGCTTTCTTT.

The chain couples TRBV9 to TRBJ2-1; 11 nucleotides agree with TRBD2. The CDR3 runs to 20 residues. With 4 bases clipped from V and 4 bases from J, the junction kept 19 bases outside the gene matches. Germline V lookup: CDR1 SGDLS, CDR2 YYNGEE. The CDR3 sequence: CASSTQGTGTSGLIYNEQFF. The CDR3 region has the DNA TGTGCCAGCAGCACACAGGGAACCGGGACTAGCGGATTAATTTACAATGAGCAGTTCTTC.

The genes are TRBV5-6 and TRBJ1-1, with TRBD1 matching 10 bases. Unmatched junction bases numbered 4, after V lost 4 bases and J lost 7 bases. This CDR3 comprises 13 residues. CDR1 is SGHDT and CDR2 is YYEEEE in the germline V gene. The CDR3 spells CASSRDRGFEAFF. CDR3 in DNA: TGTGCCAGCAGCCGGGACAGGGGTTTTGAAGCTTTCTTT.

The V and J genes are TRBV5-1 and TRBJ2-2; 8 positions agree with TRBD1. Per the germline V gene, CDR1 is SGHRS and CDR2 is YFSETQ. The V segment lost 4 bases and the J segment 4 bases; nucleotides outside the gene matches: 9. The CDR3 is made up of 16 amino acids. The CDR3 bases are TGCGCCAGCAGCCCGAGACAGGGGACTTCCACCGGGGAGCTGTTTTTT. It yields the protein CASSPRQGTSTGELFF.

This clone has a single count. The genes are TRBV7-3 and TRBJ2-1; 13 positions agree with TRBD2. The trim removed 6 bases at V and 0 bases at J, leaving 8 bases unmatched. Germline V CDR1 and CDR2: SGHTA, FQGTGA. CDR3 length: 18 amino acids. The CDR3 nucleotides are TGTGCCAGCAGTCCAGGACTAGCGGGAGCACGCTCCTACAATGAGCAGTTCTTC. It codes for CASSPGLAGARSYNEQFF.

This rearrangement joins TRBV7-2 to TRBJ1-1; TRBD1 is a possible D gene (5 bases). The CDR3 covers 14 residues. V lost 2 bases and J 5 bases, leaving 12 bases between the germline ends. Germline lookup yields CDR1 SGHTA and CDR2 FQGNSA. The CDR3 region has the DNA TGTGCCAGCAGCTTAAATTGGGGGAGGACTGAAGCTTTCTTT. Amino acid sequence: CASSLNWGRTEAFF.

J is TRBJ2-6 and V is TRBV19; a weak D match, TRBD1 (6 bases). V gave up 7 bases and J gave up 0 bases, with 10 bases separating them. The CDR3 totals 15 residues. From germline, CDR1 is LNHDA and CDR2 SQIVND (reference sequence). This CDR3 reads CASNRETSGANVLTF. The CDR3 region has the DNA TGTGCCAGTAACAGGGAGACCTCTGGGGCCAACGTCCTGACTTTC.

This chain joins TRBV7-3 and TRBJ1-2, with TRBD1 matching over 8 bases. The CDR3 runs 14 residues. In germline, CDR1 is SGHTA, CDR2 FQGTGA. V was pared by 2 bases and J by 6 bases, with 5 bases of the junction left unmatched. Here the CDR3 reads CASSLGQGSDGYTF. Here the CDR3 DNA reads TGTGCCAGCAGCTTAGGACAGGGAAGTGATGGCTACACCTTC.

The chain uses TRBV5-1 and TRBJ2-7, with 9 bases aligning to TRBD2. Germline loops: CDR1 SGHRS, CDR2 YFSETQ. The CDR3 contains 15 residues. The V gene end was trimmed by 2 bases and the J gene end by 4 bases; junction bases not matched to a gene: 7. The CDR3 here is CASSLGRGRGYEQYF. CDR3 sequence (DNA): TGCGCCAGCAGCTTAGGCCGCGGGAGGGGTTACGAGCAGTACTTC.

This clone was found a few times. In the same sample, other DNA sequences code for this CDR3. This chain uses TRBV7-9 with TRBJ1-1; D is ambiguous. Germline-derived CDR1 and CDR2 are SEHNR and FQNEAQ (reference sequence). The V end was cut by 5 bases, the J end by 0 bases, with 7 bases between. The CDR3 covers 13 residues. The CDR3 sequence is CASSATVNTEAFF. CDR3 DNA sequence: TGTGCCAGCAGCGCTACAGTGAACACTGAAGCTTTCTTT.

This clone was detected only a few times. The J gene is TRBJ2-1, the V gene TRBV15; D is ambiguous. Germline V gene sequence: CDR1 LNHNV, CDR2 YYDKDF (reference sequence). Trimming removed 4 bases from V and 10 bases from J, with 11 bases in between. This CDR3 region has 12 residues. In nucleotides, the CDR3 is TGTGCCACCAGCACCATAGCTGGAGAGCAGTTCTTC. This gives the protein CATSTIAGEQFF.

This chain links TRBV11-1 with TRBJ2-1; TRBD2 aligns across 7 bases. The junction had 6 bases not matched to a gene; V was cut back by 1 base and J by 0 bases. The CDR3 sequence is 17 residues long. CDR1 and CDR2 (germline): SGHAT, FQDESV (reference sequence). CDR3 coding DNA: TGTGCCAGCAGCTTAGGAGCAGCGGGGAGCTCCTACAATGAGCAGTTCTTC. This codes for CASSLGAAGSSYNEQFF.

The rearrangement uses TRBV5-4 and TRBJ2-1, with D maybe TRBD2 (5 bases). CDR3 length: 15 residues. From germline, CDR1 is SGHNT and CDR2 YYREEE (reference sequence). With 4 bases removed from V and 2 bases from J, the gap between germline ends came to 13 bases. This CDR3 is CASSPLDGAYNEQFF. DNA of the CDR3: TGTGCCAGCAGCCCCCTCGACGGGGCCTACAATGAGCAGTTCTTC.

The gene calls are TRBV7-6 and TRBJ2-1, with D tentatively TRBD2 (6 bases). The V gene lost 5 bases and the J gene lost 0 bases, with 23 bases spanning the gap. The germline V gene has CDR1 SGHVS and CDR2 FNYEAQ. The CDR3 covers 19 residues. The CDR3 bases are TGTGCCAGCAGCCTACTAACTCCGCTAGCGCTAAGCTCCTACAATGAGCAGTTCTTC. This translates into CASSLLTPLALSSYNEQFF.

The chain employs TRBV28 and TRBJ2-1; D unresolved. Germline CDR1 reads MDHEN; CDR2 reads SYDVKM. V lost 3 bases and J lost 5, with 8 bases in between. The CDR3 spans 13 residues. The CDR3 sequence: CASSFVGHNEQFF. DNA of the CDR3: TGTGCCAGCAGTTTCGTCGGTCACAATGAGCAGTTCTTC.

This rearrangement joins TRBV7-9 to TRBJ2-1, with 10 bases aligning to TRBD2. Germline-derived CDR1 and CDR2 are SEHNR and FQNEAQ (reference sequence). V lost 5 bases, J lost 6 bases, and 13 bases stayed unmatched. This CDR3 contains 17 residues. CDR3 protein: CASSPTGTSAQGNEQFF. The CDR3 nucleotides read TGTGCCAGCAGCCCCACCGGGACTAGCGCCCAGGGCAATGAGCAGTTCTTC.

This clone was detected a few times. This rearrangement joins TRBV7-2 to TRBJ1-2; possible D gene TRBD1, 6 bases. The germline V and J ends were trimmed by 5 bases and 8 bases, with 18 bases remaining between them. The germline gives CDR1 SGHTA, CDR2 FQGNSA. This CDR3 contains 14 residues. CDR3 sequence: CASSIPTDRRGYTF. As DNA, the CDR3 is TGTGCCAGCAGCATACCAACAGACAGGAGAGGCTACACCTTC.

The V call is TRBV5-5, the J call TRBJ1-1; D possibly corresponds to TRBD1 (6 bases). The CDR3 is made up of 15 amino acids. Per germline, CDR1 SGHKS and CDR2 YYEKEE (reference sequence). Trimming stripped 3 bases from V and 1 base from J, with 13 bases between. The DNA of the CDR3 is TGTGCCAGCAGCTCCTCAGGACAGAGGAACACTGAAGCTTTCTTT. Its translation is CASSSSGQRNTEAFF.

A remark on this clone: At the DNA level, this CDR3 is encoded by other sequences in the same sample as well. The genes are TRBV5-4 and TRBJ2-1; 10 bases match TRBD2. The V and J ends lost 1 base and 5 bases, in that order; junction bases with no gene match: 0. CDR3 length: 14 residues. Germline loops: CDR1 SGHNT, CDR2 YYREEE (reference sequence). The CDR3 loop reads CASSLTSGDNEQFF. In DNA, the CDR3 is TGTGCCAGCAGCTTGACTAGCGGGGACAATGAGCAGTTCTTC.

The CDR3 nucleotides are TGTGCCAGCAGCCCTGGGGAGGGGGATTCCTCTGGGGCCAACGTCCTGACTTTC. Amino acid sequence: CASSPGEGDSSGANVLTF. The chain carries TRBV7-9 and TRBJ2-6, with D perhaps TRBD2 (7 bases). The CDR3 is made up of 18 amino acids. Germline assignment: CDR1 SEHNR and CDR2 FQNEAQ (reference sequence). Trimming removed 5 bases at V and 0 bases at J, with 17 bases between.